This T cell receptor (beta chain) stems from a study of cytomegalovirus exposure and HLA in healthy donors. The PCR used 60 Vbeta and 13 Jbeta primers. As processed by the authors: Later, 65 million to 85 million unique TCR beta chains were counted in an analysis, and approximately 10 million of them were shared. Libraries were prepared by immunoSEQ multiplex PCR; TCRdb keeps only in-frame clonotypes and omits some of them. For V, J and clone size, that table is used; D and trimming come from the DNA. The profile shows 90,000 to 110,000 clones, around 80% of them singletons. V was clipped by 5 bases and J by 1 base; unmatched bases: 6. Germline values: CDR1 SGHAT, CDR2 FQDESV (reference sequence). This CDR3 has 17 residues. The study, taken as a whole, reports: Three chains linked to CMV were shown in vitro to be specific for CMV antigens. Analysis performed later showed TCR beta chains linked to HLA being more clonally expanded than equally common others.

Concerning this clone: Its cognate antigen is unknown.

The sequenced material came from PBMCs. The clonotype comes from a young man in good health and CMV-seronegative. V is TRBV11-1 and J is TRBJ2-3, with TRBD2 matching 13 bases. The CDR3: CASSPSGLAGRTDTQYF. Here the CDR3 DNA reads TGTGCCAGCAGCCCCTCGGGACTAGCGGGGCGCACAGATACGCAGTATTTT.